The clone carrying this TCR beta chain was observed a handful of times. Its target is unknown. Primers for the PCR totalled 60 Vbeta and 13 Jbeta. The data were produced by immunoSEQ multiplex PCR, yet TCRdb's version contains in-frame clones alone and is incomplete. Of approximately 140,000 clones in the sample, around 67% were seen once. This record comes from a study of cytomegalovirus exposure and HLA in healthy donors. In germline, CDR1 is SGDLS, CDR2 YYNGEE. This CDR3 contains 15 residues. V dropped 4 bases and J dropped 3; count of bases not matched to a gene: 9. Study-level findings and limits: A later analysis reportedly identified an Asian-associated ancestry cluster as carrying fewer N-insertions than the roughly 600-donor mean.

The chain recombines TRBV9 with TRBJ1-1; 7 bases line up with TRBD1. The specimen was PBMCs. The TCR originated in a woman aged 18-30 years in good health and CMV-seronegative. The CDR3 nucleotides are TGTGCCAGCAGCAATCGGGACAGAGTGGACACTGAAGCTTTCTTT. It yields the protein CASSNRDRVDTEAFF.